This T cell receptor beta chain was documented in a study of cytotoxic CD8 clonotypes in ibrutinib-treated CLL. The data were produced by immunoSEQ multiplex PCR, yet TCRdb's version contains in-frame clones alone and is incomplete. The sample shows some 200,000 clones, 79% of them seen only once. This CDR3 has 14 amino acids. The V gene's germline CDR1 is SNHLY and CDR2 FYNNEI. With 3 bases removed from V and 5 bases from J, the gap between germline ends came to 12 bases. The J gene is TRBJ2-3, the V gene TRBV2; tentatively, D is TRBD2 (5 bases). This TCR was recovered from a human donor with chronic lymphocytic leukemia. The sample consisted of PBMCs, taken after 12 months of ibrutinib treatment. CDR3 protein: CASSDWTLGDTQYF. In DNA form, the CDR3 reads TGTGCCAGCAGTGATTGGACTTTGGGAGATACGCAGTATTTT.